This T cell receptor beta chain was recovered during a study of identical twins. The CDR3 length is 16 residues. The V end was cut by 5 bases, the J end by 3 bases, with 17 bases between. CDR1 and CDR2 from the germline V gene are SEHNR and FQNEAQ (reference sequence). TCRdb fed the 5' RACE reads into MiXCR, producing one record per CDR3 protein. The sample has about 700,000 distinct CDR3 sequences, roughly 6% seen once; the top ten hold 1.5% to 2%. V and J are TRBV7-9 and TRBJ1-5, with D tentatively TRBD1 (6 bases). The sample taken for sequencing was naive T cells sorted from blood. The TCR originated in a man between 18 and 29 years old in good health. The CDR3 reads CASSPPPDRINQPQHF. CDR3 coding DNA: TGTGCCAGCAGCCCACCCCCGGACAGAATCAATCAGCCCCAGCATTTT.